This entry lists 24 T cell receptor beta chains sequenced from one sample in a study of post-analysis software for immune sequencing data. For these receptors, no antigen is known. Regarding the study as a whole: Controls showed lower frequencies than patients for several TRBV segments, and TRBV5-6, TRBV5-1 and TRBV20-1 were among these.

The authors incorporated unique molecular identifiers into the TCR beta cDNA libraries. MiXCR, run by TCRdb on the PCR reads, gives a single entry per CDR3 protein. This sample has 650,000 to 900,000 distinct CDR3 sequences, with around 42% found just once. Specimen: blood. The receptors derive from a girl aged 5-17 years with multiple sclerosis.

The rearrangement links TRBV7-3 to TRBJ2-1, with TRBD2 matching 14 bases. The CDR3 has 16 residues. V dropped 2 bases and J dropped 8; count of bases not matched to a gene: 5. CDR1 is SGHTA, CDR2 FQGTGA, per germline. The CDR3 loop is CASSLLGTSGSDEQFF. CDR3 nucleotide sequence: TGTGCCAGCAGCTTATTGGGGACTAGCGGGAGTGATGAGCAGTTCTTC.

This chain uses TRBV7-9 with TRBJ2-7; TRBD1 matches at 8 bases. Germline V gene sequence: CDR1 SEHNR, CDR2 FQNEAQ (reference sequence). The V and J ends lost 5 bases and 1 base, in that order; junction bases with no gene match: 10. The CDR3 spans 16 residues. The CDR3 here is CASSPRATGDSYEQYF. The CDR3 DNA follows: TGTGCCAGCAGCCCCCGGGCGACAGGGGATTCCTACGAGCAGTACTTC.

The CDR3 sequence: CSALMKVEAFF. The CDR3 DNA sequence: TGCAGCGCCTTAATGAAGGTTGAAGCTTTCTTT. The genes are TRBV29-1 and TRBJ1-1; D is ambiguous. The CDR3 is 11 amino acids. Between the trimmed V and J ends, which lost 7 bases and 7 bases, there was a span of 13 bases. Germline V gives CDR1 SQVTM, CDR2 ANQGSEA.

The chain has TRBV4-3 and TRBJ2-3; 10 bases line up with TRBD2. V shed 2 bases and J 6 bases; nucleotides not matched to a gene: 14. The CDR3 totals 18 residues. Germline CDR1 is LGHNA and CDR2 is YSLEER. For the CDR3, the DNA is TGCGCCAGCAGCCAAAGACTAGCGGGTTCTTATATCAAGGATACGCAGTATTTT. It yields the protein CASSQRLAGSYIKDTQYF.

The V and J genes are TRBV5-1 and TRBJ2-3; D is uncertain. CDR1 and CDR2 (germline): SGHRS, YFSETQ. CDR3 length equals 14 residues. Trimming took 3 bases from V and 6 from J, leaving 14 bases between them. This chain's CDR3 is CASSSSDQDDTQYF. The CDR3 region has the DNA TGCGCCAGCAGCTCCTCGGACCAGGACGATACGCAGTATTTT.

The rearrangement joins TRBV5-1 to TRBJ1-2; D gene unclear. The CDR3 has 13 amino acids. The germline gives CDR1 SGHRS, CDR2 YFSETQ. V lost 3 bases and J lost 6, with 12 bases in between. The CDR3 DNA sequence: TGCGCCAGCAGCTCGACACTCTCCAATGGCTACACCTTC. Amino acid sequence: CASSSTLSNGYTF.

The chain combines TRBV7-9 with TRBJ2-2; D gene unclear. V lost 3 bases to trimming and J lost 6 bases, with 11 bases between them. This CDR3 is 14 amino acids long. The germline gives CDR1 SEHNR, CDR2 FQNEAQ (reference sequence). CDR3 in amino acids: CASSFGGQSGELFF. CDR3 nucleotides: TGTGCCAGCAGCTTTGGTGGTCAGTCCGGGGAGCTGTTTTTT.

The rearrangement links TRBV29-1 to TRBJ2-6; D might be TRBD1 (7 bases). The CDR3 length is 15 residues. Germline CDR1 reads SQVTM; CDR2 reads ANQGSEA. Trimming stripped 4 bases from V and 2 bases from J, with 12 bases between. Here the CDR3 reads CSVGQGGTGANVLTF. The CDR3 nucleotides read TGCAGCGTTGGACAGGGAGGAACTGGGGCCAACGTCCTGACTTTC.

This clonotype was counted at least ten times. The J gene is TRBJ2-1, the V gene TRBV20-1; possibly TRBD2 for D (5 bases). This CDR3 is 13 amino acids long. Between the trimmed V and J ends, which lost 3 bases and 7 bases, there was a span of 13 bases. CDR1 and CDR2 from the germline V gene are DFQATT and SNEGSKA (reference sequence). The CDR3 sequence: CSASLTSWNEQFF. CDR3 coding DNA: TGCAGTGCTAGTCTAACTAGTTGGAATGAGCAGTTCTTC.

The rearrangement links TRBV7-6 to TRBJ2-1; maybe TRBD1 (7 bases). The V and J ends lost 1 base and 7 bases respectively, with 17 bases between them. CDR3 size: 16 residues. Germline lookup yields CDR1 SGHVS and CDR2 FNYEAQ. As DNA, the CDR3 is TGTGCCAGCAGCTTAGACGGGAGCCCCAGGGGGAATGAGCAGTTCTTC. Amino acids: CASSLDGSPRGNEQFF.

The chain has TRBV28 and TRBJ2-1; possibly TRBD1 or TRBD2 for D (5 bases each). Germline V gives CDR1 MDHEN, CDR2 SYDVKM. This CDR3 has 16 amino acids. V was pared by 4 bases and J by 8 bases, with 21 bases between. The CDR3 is CASSSSGTPREYEQFF. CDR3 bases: TGTGCCAGCAGTTCTTCCGGGACCCCGCGTGAGTATGAGCAGTTCTTC.

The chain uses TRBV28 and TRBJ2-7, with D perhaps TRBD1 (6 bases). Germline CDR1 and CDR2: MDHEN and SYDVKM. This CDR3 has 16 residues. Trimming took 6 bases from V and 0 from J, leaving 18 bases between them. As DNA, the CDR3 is TGTGCCAGCAGCGGGACCAAAAGGGACAACTCCTACGAGCAGTACTTC. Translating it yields CASSGTKRDNSYEQYF. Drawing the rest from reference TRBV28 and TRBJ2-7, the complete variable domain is DVKVTQSSRYLVKRTGEKVFLECVQDMDHENMFWYRQDPGLGLRLIYFSYDVKMKEKGDIPEGYSVSREKKERFSLILESASTNQTSMYLCASSGTKRDNSYEQYFGPGTRLTVT.

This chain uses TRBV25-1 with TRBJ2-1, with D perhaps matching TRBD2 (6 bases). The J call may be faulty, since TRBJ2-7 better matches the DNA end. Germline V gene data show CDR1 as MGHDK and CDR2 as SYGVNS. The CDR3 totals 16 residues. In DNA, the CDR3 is TGTGCCAGCAGTGAATTGCGGGGCTCCGGGTACAATGAGCAGTACTTC. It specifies CASSELRGSGYNEQYF.

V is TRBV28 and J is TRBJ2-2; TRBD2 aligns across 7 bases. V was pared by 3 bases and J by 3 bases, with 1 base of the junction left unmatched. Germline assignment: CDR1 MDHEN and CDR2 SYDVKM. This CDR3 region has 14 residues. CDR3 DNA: TGTGCCAGCAGTTTGGGAGGGGACACCGGGGAGCTGTTTTTT. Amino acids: CASSLGGDTGELFF.

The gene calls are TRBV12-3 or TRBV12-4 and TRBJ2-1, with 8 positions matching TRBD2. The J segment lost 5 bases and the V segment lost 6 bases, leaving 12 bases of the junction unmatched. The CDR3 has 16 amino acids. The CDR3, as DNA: TGTGCCAGCAGCCGACTACCGGGACTAGGGCACAATGAGCAGTTCTTC. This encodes CASSRLPGLGHNEQFF.

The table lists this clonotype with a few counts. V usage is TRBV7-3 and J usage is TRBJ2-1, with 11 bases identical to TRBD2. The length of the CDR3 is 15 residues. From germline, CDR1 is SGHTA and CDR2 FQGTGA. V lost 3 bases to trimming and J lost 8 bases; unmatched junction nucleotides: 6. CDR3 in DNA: TGTGCCAGCAGCTTTCATAGCGGGAGGGCCGATGAGCAGTTCTTC. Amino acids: CASSFHSGRADEQFF.

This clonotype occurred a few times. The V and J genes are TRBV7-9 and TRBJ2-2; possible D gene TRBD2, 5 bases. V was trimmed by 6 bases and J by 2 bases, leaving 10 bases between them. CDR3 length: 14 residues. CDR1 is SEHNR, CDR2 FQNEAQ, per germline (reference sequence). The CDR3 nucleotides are TGTGCCAGCAGTCGAGCGGTTAACACCGGGGAGCTGTTTTTT. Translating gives CASSRAVNTGELFF.

The CDR3 DNA sequence: TGCAGCGTGGAAAGTCCCCCTGAAGCTTTCTTT. Translation gives CSVESPPEAFF. V and J are TRBV29-1 and TRBJ1-1; D is unresolved. This CDR3 comprises 11 residues. The V end lost 6 bases, the J end lost 6 bases, and 11 bases lay between the germline ends. Germline V CDR1 and CDR2: SQVTM, ANQGSEA.

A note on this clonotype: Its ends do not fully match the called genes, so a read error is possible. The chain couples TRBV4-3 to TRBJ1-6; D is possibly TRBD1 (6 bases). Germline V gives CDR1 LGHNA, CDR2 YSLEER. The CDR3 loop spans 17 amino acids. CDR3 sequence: CASSQRGPGPARSPLYF. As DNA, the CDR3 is TGCGCCAGCAGCCAACGGGGGCCGGGGCCAGCGCGTTCACCCCTCTACTTT.

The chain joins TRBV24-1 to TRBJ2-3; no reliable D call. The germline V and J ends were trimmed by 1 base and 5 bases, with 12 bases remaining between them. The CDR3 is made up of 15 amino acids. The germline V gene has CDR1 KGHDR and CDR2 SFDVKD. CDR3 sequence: CATSDLGHNEDTQYF. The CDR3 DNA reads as TGTGCCACCAGTGATTTAGGGCATAACGAAGATACGCAGTATTTT.

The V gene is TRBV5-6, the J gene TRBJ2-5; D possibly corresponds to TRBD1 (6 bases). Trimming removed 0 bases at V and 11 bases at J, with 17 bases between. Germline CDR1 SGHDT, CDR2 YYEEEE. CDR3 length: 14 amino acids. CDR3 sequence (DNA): TGTGCCAGCAGCTTGGGGGGGCGCTACAATGAGCAGTACTTC. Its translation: CASSLGGRYNEQYF.

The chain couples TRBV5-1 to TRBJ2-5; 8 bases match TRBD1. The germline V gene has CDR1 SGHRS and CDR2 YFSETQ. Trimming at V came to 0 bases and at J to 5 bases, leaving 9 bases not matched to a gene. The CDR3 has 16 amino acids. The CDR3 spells CASSLESGGLGETQYF. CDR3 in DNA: TGCGCCAGCAGCTTGGAGTCAGGGGGCCTGGGGGAGACCCAGTACTTC.

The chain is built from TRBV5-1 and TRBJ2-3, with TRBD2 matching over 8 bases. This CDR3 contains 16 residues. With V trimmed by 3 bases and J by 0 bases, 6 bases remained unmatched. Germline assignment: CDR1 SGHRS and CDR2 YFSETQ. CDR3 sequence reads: CASSSAPGGSTDTQYF. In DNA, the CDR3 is TGCGCCAGCAGCTCCGCTCCGGGGGGGAGCACAGATACGCAGTATTTT.

As DNA, the CDR3 is TGTGCCAGCAGTTACCTAGCGGGGAGAATAGATACGCAGTATTTT. This sequence encodes CASSYLAGRIDTQYF. The chain uses TRBV6-6 and TRBJ2-3; TRBD2 agrees at 9 bases. The germline gives CDR1 MNHNY, CDR2 SVGAGI (reference sequence). The junction had 5 bases not matched to a gene; V was cut back by 2 bases and J by 5 bases. CDR3 size: 15 residues.